This T cell receptor (beta chain) was sequenced during a study of human versus mouse CDR3 diversity and MHC coevolution. Study-wide points: Among all groups, most of the three human donors showed least clonal inequality.

Germline loops: CDR1 MNHNS, CDR2 SASEGT. V was clipped by 7 bases and J by 3 bases; unmatched bases: 2. The CDR3 is 12 residues long. Remarks on this clone: The antigen is unknown.

Method: immunoSEQ multiplex PCR; TCRdb's copy keeps in-frame clones and lacks some. The sample includes 60,000 or so clones, around 94% of them seen just once. Material: naive CD4+ T cells from blood. The subset denotes: CD45RO-negative CD62L-positive naive CD4 T cells. The chain uses TRBV6-1 and TRBJ2-5, with TRBD1 identical over 7 bases. The receptor's source is a person in their sixties or seventies in good health. The CDR3 here is CASTTGEETQYF. CDR3 DNA sequence: TGTGCCAGCACCACAGGGGAAGAGACCCAGTACTTC.